Included here is one TCR beta chain sequence, with context. Authors' methods: Reference gene primer amplification yielded estimated nucleated cell counts. Some clones are missing from TCRdb's copy, which holds only in-frame ones; the method was immunoSEQ multiplex PCR. V and J calls and clone size are those listed in that table; D and trimming were worked out from the DNA. The sample yields around 440,000 clones, 88% seen once. The V end was cut by 3 bases, the J end by 4 bases, with 13 bases between. Germline lookup yields CDR1 SGHNT and CDR2 YENEEA. The CDR3 has 15 residues. These data come from a study of blood T cell repertoires in COVID-19. Study summary: Donors in the United States, Italy and Spain gave samples during acute or convalescent COVID-19. Sources were T cells, B-cell-depleted T cells, or PBMCs; the material itself was cDNA or gDNA.

Patients of the Seattle cohort, enrolled during active infection, were followed longitudinally. The sample consisted of peripheral blood. This receptor was obtained from a woman aged 45-59 years with COVID-19, enrolled during active disease. The rearrangement uses TRBV11-3 and TRBJ2-1; the D gene is possibly TRBD1 (6 bases). The CDR3 nucleotides are TGTGCCAGCAGCTTGACACAGGGCCCATACAATGAGCAGTTCTTC. Translating it yields CASSLTQGPYNEQFF.